Listed below are T cell receptor beta chains from one sample, sequenced in a study of blood T cell repertoires in COVID-19. The protocol was immunoSEQ multiplex PCR, while the TCRdb copy is restricted to in-frame clones and leaves out a portion. The data contain just over 95,000 clones, around 81% of them singletons. The material sequenced was peripheral blood. The source of these receptors is a man aged 60 to 75 with acute or convalescent COVID-19. CDR3s include the opening cysteine and the closing phenylalanine or tryptophan.

>TRBJ1-5|TRBV5-6
CASSLFGEQGQPQHF
>TRBJ2-1|TRBV6-2/TRBV6-3
CASSHSLTSGLPYNEQFF
>TRBJ2-3|TRBV18
CASSPSSGAAQYF
>TRBJ1-5|TRBV19
CASSTAAGVGNQPQHF
>TRBJ2-7|TRBV30
CAWSVFRGARAYEQYF
>TRBJ1-4|TRBV7-2
CASSLVGQIATNEKLFF
>TRBJ1-6|TRBV6-5
CASSYSKAQGNSPLHF
>TRBJ1-1|TRBV6-5
CASSYSDIQSTEAFF
>TRBJ2-3|TRBV6-5
CASMGLAGGDTQYF
>TRBJ2-1|TRBV5-4
CASSGLAGGNEQFF
>TRBJ2-1|TRBV18
CASSPTDRVTNNEQFF
>TRBJ1-1|TRBV15
CATSSGTGWDTEAFF
>TRBJ1-1|TRBV25-1
CASSYVGTTERVTEAFF
>TRBJ2-7|TRBV2
CASSATGAGGLSYEQYF
>TRBJ2-3|TRBV19
CASIPRGGARDTQYF
>TRBJ1-2|TRBV19
CASSKGDREIYGYTF
>TRBJ2-5|TRBV7-8
CASSLASLTSGQETQYF
>TRBJ2-1|TRBV6-2/TRBV6-3
CASSYPLADLSNEQFF
>TRBJ1-2|TRBV10-3
CANSDRVGGMRGIYGYTF
>TRBJ1-1|TRBV6-2/TRBV6-3
CASSYRGTGGKAFF
>TRBJ1-2|TRBV29-1
CSVAGQWGYGYTF
>TRBJ1-3|TRBV12-5
CASGLGLQGISGNTIYF
>TRBJ2-2|TRBV5-8
CASSFDRADTGELFF
>TRBJ2-1|TRBV2
CASSDLGQGGEQFF
>TRBJ1-5|TRBV19
CASSFRTTAQPQHF
>TRBJ2-7|TRBV6-5
CASSSGGPTYEQYF
>TRBJ1-1|TRBV2
CASSDRRRGGAEAFF
>TRBJ1-2|TRBV30
CAWREGKMYAYGYTF
>TRBJ2-3|TRBV6-5
CASSYSRVAATDTQYF
>TRBJ1-3|TRBV6-2/TRBV6-3
CASSYRTGSSGNTIYF
>TRBJ1-1|TRBV9
CASSLGRGPAFF
>TRBJ2-1|TRBV5-4
CASSLADEQFF
>TRBJ1-2|TRBV9
CASSPNRGAPYGYTF
>TRBJ2-2|TRBV11-3
CASSLGIPGELFF